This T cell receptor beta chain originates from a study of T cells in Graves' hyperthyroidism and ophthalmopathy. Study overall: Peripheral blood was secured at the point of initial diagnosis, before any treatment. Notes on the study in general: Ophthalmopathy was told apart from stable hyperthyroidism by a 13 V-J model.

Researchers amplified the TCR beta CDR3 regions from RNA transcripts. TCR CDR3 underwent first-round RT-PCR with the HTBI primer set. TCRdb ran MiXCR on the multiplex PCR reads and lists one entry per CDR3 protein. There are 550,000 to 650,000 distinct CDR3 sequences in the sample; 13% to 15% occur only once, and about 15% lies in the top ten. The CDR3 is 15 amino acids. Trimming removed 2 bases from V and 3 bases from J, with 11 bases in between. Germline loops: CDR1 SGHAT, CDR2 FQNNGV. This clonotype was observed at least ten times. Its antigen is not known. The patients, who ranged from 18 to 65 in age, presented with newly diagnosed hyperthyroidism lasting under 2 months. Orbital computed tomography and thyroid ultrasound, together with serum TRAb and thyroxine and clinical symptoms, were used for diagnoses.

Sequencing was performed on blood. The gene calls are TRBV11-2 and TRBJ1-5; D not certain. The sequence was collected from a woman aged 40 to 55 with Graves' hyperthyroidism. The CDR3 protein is CASSLLGQANQPQHF. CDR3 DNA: TGTGCCAGCAGCTTATTAGGGCAGGCCAATCAGCCCCAGCATTTT.